Listed below are T cell receptor beta chains from one sample, sequenced in a study of control samples from healthy donors and cancer patients. Clones were read by immunoSEQ multiplex PCR, and TCRdb kept only the in-frame ones, dropping some. The sample records 130,000 or so clones, around 92% being singletons. What was sequenced was PBMCs. The receptors stem from a man aged 50-59 years with head and neck cancer. Both conserved end residues are part of each CDR3. Each record gives: CDR3 DNA, CDR3 protein, D gene, V gene, J gene, clone size. A D gene is named only where the DNA matches it firmly. Expanded clones get a size class; other rows say once, few or many, or leave the size out.

TGCGCCAGCAGCTTGGGGCGGGAGGCTGAGCAGTTCTTC	CASSLGREAEQFF	TRBD2	TRBV5-1	TRBJ2-1	few
TGTGCCTGGAGTGTAAGGGGGGTACGGGCTTTCTTT	CAWSVRGVRAFF	.	TRBV30	TRBJ1-1	.
TGTGCCAGCAGTTACTCGGTTGGAGGGGGGCAGTTCTTC	CASSYSVGGGQFF	.	TRBV6-5	TRBJ2-1	.
TGTGCCACCGAGAGCGTCTCCTACAATGAGCAGTTCTTC	CATESVSYNEQFF	.	TRBV24-1	TRBJ2-1	.
TGTGCCAGCAGACTAGCGGGAGGAGACGGTGAGCAGTTCTTC	CASRLAGGDGEQFF	TRBD2	TRBV7-2	TRBJ2-1	.
TGTGCCAGCTCACCACAGCCGCTCGGACAGGGCTATGGCTACACCTTC	CASSPQPLGQGYGYTF	TRBD1	TRBV18	TRBJ1-2	.
TGTGCCAGCTATTACAACGGTGTAGAAAATGAAAAACTGTTTTTT	CASYYNGVENEKLFF	.	TRBV6-5	TRBJ1-4	.
TGTGCCAGCAGCTTAGCAGGGACTAATGAAAAACTGTTTTTT	CASSLAGTNEKLFF	.	TRBV7-9	TRBJ1-4	.
TGTGCCAGCAGTAGATATCCCTTAGGCTCCTACGAGCAGTACTTC	CASSRYPLGSYEQYF	.	TRBV27	TRBJ2-7	.
TGTGCCAGCACCCTTAGCTGGGGGGCAGCCGATACGCAGTATTTT	CASTLSWGAADTQYF	.	TRBV27	TRBJ2-3	.
TGTGCCAGCAGTTTAGTGGGCAGGGACTCCTACGAGCAGTACTTC	CASSLVGRDSYEQYF	.	TRBV28	TRBJ2-7	once
TGTGCCAGTAGTATTACTGCCAGCCAAGAGACCCAGTACTTC	CASSITASQETQYF	.	TRBV19	TRBJ2-5	.
TGTGCCAGCAGTTCGGACAGGGGGCGGAAGACCCAGTACTTC	CASSSDRGRKTQYF	TRBD1	TRBV27	TRBJ2-5	once
TGCGCCAGCAGCTTGTCCACTAGCGGCTCCTACAATGAGCAGTTCTTC	CASSLSTSGSYNEQFF	TRBD2	TRBV5-1	TRBJ2-1	.
TGTGCCAGCAGTTTAGCGGGACTAGCGGGAGAAGAGACCCAGTACTTC	CASSLAGLAGEETQYF	TRBD2	TRBV28	TRBJ2-5	.
TGTGCCAGCAGCCCATGGAGTATTGGCTACGAGCAGTACTTC	CASSPWSIGYEQYF	.	TRBV5-6	TRBJ2-7	once
TGTGCCAGCAGCTTCGGGACAGGGGTCACCGGGGAGCTGTTTTTT	CASSFGTGVTGELFF	TRBD1	TRBV7-9	TRBJ2-2	.
TGTGCCAGCAGCTTAGTTCGGGCCCCCTACGAGCAGTACTTC	CASSLVRAPYEQYF	.	TRBV7-9	TRBJ2-7	.
TGTGCCAGCAGCCCCATGAACTTCCACAATGAGCAGTTCTTC	CASSPMNFHNEQFF	.	TRBV7-2	TRBJ2-1	.
TGTGCCAGCAGCCTAACAGGGGGACGCTACGAGCAGTACTTC	CASSLTGGRYEQYF	TRBD1	TRBV6-5	TRBJ2-7	.
TGTGCCAGCAGCGCTAATGGGTACACTGAAGCTTTCTTT	CASSANGYTEAFF	.	TRBV9	TRBJ1-1	.
TGTGCCACCAGTGATTACTCTGGAAACACCATATATTTT	CATSDYSGNTIYF	.	TRBV24-1	TRBJ1-3	.
TGTGCCAGCTCCCCCATGAGTCAGGGCTACACCTTC	CASSPMSQGYTF	.	TRBV6-6	TRBJ1-2	.
TGTGCCATCAGTGGAGGACAGGGGTCTGGAAACACCATATATTTT	CAISGGQGSGNTIYF	TRBD1	TRBV10-3	TRBJ1-3	.
TGTGCCAGCAGCTCCCGGGGACCGACGGCCTACGAGCAGTACTTC	CASSSRGPTAYEQYF	.	TRBV28	TRBJ2-7	.
TGTGCCAGCGCCTTAGGGGATACGCAGTATTTT	CASALGDTQYF	.	TRBV27	TRBJ2-3	.
TGCGCCAGCAGTGACCTGGGCGGCCCCTCCTACAATGAGCAGTTCTTC	CASSDLGGPSYNEQFF	.	TRBV10-2	TRBJ2-1	.
TGCGCCAGCACTCAATTCGGACAGGGTCGGATGACCGGGGAGCTGTTTTTT	CASTQFGQGRMTGELFF	TRBD1	TRBV23-1	TRBJ2-2	.
TGTGCCAGCAGTCCACGACAGACCGGGGAGCTGTTTTTT	CASSPRQTGELFF	.	TRBV12-3/TRBV12-4	TRBJ2-2	.
TGTGCCAGCAGCTTGGTACTAGCGGGGGCCCCCTACAATGAGCAGTTCTTC	CASSLVLAGAPYNEQFF	TRBD2	TRBV5-4	TRBJ2-1	.
TGCGCCAGCAGCGCAAGCGGACAGGGGGGAACCTACGAGCAGTACTTC	CASSASGQGGTYEQYF	TRBD1	TRBV4-1	TRBJ2-7	.
TGTGCCAGCAGTTTATCGGTGTCAGTGATCACTGAAGCTTTCTTT	CASSLSVSVITEAFF	.	TRBV27	TRBJ1-1	.
TGTGCCAGCAGCTTATGGGGTGGGACAGGGGCAACCCAGTACTTC	CASSLWGGTGATQYF	TRBD1	TRBV7-2	TRBJ2-5	.
TGTGCCAGCAGCTTAGGGGGGGGCGAGCAGTACTTC	CASSLGGGEQYF	.	TRBV5-5	TRBJ2-7	few
TGCGCCAGCAGCTTGCTAGCCAGCTCCACCGGGGAGCTGTTTTTT	CASSLLASSTGELFF	.	TRBV5-1	TRBJ2-2	.
TGTGCCAGCAGCTTAGCGGGAAGGGAGAACACTGAAGCTTTCTTT	CASSLAGRENTEAFF	.	TRBV7-8	TRBJ1-1	.
TGTGCCAGCATCTTCGAGCCGGCTAGCGGGGTCACAGATACGCAGTATTTT	CASIFEPASGVTDTQYF	TRBD2	TRBV2	TRBJ2-3	.
TGTGCCAGCAGCCACGGGACAGGGGTATCCGGGGAGCTGTTTTTT	CASSHGTGVSGELFF	.	TRBV12-1	TRBJ2-2	.
TGTGCCAGCAGTGAAGGTAACAGTCCTTACTATGGCTACACCTTC	CASSEGNSPYYGYTF	.	TRBV6-1	TRBJ1-2	few
TGTGCCAGCAGCTTCACTAGCGGGGACGAGCAGTACTTC	CASSFTSGDEQYF	TRBD2	TRBV7-9	TRBJ2-7	.
TGTGCCAGCAGCTTAGGTGGCCCTAGCTCCTACAATGAGCAGTTCTTC	CASSLGGPSSYNEQFF	.	TRBV7-9	TRBJ2-1	.
TGTGCCAGCAGTTTCGGGACTACGCAGTATTTT	CASSFGTTQYF	.	TRBV6-6	TRBJ2-3	many
TGTGCCAGCACCTCCGGCTCCTATAATTCACCCCTCCACTTT	CASTSGSYNSPLHF	.	TRBV7-9	TRBJ1-6	.
TGTGCCAGCAGCGTTGTGGCCCAATGGGATGAGCAGTTCTTC	CASSVVAQWDEQFF	.	TRBV9	TRBJ2-1	.
TGTGCCAGCAGTTTCGACACAACCTACGAGCAGTACTTC	CASSFDTTYEQYF	.	TRBV28	TRBJ2-7	.
TGTGCCAGCAGCCGGCGGGCGGGGGGCTACAATGAGCAGTTCTTC	CASSRRAGGYNEQFF	TRBD2	TRBV4-2	TRBJ2-1	.
TGTGCCAGCAGTTTGGGCAGCTCCTACACCGGGGAGCTGTTTTTT	CASSLGSSYTGELFF	.	TRBV28	TRBJ2-2	.
TGTGCCAGCAGCTTAAACACACAGCAGCCCCAGCATTTT	CASSLNTQQPQHF	.	TRBV7-2	TRBJ1-5	once